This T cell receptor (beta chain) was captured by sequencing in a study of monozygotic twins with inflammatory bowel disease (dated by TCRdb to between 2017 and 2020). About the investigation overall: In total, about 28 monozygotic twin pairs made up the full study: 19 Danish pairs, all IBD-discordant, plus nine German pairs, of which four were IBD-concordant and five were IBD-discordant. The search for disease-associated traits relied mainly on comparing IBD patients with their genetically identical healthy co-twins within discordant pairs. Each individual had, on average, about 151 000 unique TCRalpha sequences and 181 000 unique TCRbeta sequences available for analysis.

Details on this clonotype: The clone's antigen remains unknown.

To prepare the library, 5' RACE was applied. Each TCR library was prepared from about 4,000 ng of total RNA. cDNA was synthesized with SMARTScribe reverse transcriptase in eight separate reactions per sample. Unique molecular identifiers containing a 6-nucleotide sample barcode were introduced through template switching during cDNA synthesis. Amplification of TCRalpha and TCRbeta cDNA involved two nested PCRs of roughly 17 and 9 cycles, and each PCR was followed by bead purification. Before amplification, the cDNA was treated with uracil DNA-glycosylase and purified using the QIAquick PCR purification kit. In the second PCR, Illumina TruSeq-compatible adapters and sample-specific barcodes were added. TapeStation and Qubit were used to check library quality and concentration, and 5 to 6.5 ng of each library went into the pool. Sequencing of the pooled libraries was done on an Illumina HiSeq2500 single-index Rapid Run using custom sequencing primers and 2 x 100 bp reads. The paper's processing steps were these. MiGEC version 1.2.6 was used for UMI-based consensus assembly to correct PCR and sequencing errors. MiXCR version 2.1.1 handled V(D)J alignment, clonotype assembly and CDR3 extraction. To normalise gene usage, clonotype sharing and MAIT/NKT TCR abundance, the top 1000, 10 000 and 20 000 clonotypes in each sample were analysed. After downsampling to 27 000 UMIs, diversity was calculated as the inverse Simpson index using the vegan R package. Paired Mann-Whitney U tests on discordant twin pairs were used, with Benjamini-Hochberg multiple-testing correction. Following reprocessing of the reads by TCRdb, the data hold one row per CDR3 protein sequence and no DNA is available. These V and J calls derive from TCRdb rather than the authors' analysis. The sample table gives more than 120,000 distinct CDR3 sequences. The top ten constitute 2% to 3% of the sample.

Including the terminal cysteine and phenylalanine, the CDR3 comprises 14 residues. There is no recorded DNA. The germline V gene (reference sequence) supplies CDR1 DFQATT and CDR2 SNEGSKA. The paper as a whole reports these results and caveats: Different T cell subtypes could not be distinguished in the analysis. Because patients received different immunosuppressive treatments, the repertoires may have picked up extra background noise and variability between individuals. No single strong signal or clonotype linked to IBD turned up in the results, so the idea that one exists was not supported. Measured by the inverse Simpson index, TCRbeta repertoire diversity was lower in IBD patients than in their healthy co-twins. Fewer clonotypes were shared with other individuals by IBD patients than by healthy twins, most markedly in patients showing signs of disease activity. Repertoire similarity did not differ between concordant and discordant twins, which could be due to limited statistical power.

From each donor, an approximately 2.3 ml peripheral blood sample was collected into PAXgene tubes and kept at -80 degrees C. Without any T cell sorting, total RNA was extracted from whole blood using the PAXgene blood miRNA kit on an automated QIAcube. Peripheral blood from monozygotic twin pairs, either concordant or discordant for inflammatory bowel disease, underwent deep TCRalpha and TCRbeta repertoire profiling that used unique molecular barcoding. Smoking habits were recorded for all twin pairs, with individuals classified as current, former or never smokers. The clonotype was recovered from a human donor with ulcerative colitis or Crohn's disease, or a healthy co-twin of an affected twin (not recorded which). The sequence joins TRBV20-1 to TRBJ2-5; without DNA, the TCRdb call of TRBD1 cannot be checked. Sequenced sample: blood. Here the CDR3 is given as CSAREPGSKETQYF.